This passage covers 23 T cell receptor beta chains from one sample sequenced in a study of PD-L1 blockade in urothelial cancer. Produced via immunoSEQ multiplex PCR; TCRdb's table is partial and in-frame only. The sample lists about 76,000 clones, 84% occurring once. Sequenced material: PBMCs, taken around atezolizumab (anti-PD-L1) treatment. All receptors derive from a man in his sixties or seventies with urothelial cancer.

The chain employs TRBV10-2 and TRBJ2-2, with 14 bases fitting TRBD2. CDR1 and CDR2 from the germline V gene are WSHSY and SAAADI. Unmatched junction bases numbered 10, after V lost 6 bases and J lost 7 bases. There are 17 residues in the CDR3. The CDR3 sequence is CASSPTSGRAQDGELFF. In DNA form, the CDR3 reads TGCGCCAGCAGCCCGACTAGCGGGAGGGCCCAGGACGGGGAGCTGTTTTTT.

This chain connects TRBV19 to TRBJ2-5, with 8 bases that match TRBD1. The ends lost 5 bases at V and 6 bases at J; junction bases unmatched: 17. Looked up from germline, CDR1 is LNHDA and CDR2 is SQIVND (reference sequence). The CDR3 extends over 17 amino acids. CDR3 nucleotides: TGTGCCAGTAGTCCAGGACCTAAGGCAGGGGGCGTAAAGACCCAGTACTTC. It is translated as CASSPGPKAGGVKTQYF.

This rearrangement joins TRBV10-1 to TRBJ1-1; D call uncertain. The V and J ends lost 6 bases and 1 base respectively, with 9 bases between them. Germline CDR1 and CDR2: WNHNN and SYGVQD (reference sequence). CDR3 length equals 13 residues. The CDR3 protein is CASSETPNTEAFF. The CDR3 DNA sequence: TGCGCCAGCAGCGAGACACCGAACACTGAAGCTTTCTTT.

V and J are TRBV19 and TRBJ1-5; D may be TRBD1 (6 bases). Germline CDR1 reads LNHDA; CDR2 reads SQIVND (reference sequence). V lost 8 bases, J lost 2 bases, and 13 bases lay in between. The CDR3 sequence is 14 residues long. As DNA, the CDR3 is TGTGCCAGTGCCCGGAGACAGGGCAATCAGCCCCAGCATTTT. Encoded protein: CASARRQGNQPQHF.

V gene TRBV18 combines with J gene TRBJ2-1, with D possibly TRBD1 on 5 matching bases. V was pared by 3 bases and J by 10 bases, with 13 bases between. The length of the CDR3 is 13 residues. Germline loops: CDR1 KGHSH, CDR2 LQKENI. CDR3 DNA sequence: TGTGCCAGCTCACCCACAGGCCTTGCGGAGCAGTTCTTC. It translates to CASSPTGLAEQFF.

The V and J genes are TRBV6-6 and TRBJ1-2; perhaps TRBD1 as D (6 bases). V shed 4 bases and J shed 2 bases, with 8 bases lying between them. This CDR3 has 13 amino acids. From germline, CDR1 is MNHNY and CDR2 SVGAGI (reference sequence). CDR3 coding DNA: TGTGCCAGCAGTTTCGACAGGAACTATGGCTACACCTTC. This encodes CASSFDRNYGYTF.

This chain links TRBV18 with TRBJ1-1; a possible D gene is TRBD1 (6 bases). This CDR3 contains 14 residues. Germline V gives CDR1 KGHSH, CDR2 LQKENI. Trimming removed 3 bases at V and 4 bases at J, with 12 bases between. CDR3 in DNA: TGTGCCAGCTCACCTAGTAAGGGGGTCACTGAAGCTTTCTTT. As protein: CASSPSKGVTEAFF.

The V gene is TRBV10-2, the J gene TRBJ2-7, with D tentatively TRBD1 (6 bases). CDR1 and CDR2 from the germline V gene are WSHSY and SAAADI. Trimming left V 7 bases short and J 2 bases short, with 18 bases between. The CDR3 extends over 15 amino acids. CDR3 in DNA: TGCGCCAGCAAGGACAGTCTGGCTGGTCCCTACGAGCAGTACTTC. This codes for CASKDSLAGPYEQYF.

V usage is TRBV18 and J usage is TRBJ2-5, with D tentatively TRBD1 (5 bases). The CDR3 contains 15 residues. Looked up from germline, CDR1 is KGHSH and CDR2 is LQKENI. V was shortened by 2 bases and J by 5 bases, with 15 bases between the two germline ends. The CDR3 DNA is TGTGCCAGCTCACCAGACTGGGGCAAATGGGAGACCCAGTACTTC. Amino acids: CASSPDWGKWETQYF.

This clone was seen once. The chain couples TRBV27 to TRBJ2-2, with D possibly being TRBD2 (5 bases). Trimming removed 5 bases from V and 8 bases from J, with 15 bases in between. CDR3 length: 14 residues. CDR1 MNHEY and CDR2 SMNVEV come from the germline V gene (reference sequence). The CDR3 sequence is CASSPGLTAGELFF. The CDR3, as DNA: TGTGCCAGCAGTCCAGGACTCACGGCGGGGGAGCTGTTTTTT.

The chain combines TRBV7-2 with TRBJ2-3; a possible D gene is TRBD2 (5 bases). Germline CDR1 SGHTA, CDR2 FQGNSA. Deletions cut 5 bases from V and 7 bases from J, with 19 bases between. The CDR3 consists of 15 residues. DNA for the CDR3: TGTGCCAGCAGCCTGTCGGCACAGAGCGGACATACGCAGTATTTT. This gives the protein CASSLSAQSGHTQYF. The variable domain in full, with the rest retrieved from reference TRBV7-2 and TRBJ2-3, is GAGVSQSPSNKVTEKGKDVELRCDPISGHTALYWYRQSLGQGLEFLIYFQGNSAPDKSGLPSDRFSAERTGGSVSTLTIQRTQQEDSAVYLCASSLSAQSGHTQYFGPGTRLTVL.

The chain carries TRBV9 and TRBJ2-5; TRBD1 aligns across 7 bases. J was trimmed by 4 bases and V by 2 bases; bases with no gene match: 2. The CDR3 is 13 residues long. Per germline, CDR1 SGDLS and CDR2 YYNGEE. The CDR3 sequence: CASSVTGTETQYF. The CDR3 DNA reads TGTGCCAGCAGCGTGACAGGGACAGAGACCCAGTACTTC. The whole variable domain, remainder taken from reference TRBV9 and TRBJ2-5, is DSGVTQTPKHLITATGQRVTLRCSPRSGDLSVYWYQQSLDQGLQFLIQYYNGEERAKGNILERFSAQQFPDLHSELNLSSLELGDSALYFCASSVTGTETQYFGPGTRLLVL.

V usage is TRBV25-1 and J usage is TRBJ2-7; 11 nucleotides match TRBD2. After removal of 4 bases from V and 2 bases from J, the junction contained 4 bases not matched to a gene. This CDR3 has 15 residues. CDR1 is MGHDK and CDR2 is SYGVNS in the germline V gene. The CDR3 protein is CASSGGLAATYEQYF. As DNA, the CDR3 is TGTGCCAGCAGTGGGGGACTAGCGGCGACCTACGAGCAGTACTTC.

The chain links TRBV6-5 to TRBJ1-2; D is undetermined. This CDR3 has 13 amino acids. The germline CDR1 and CDR2 sequences are MNHEY and SVGAGI. Trimming stripped 0 bases from V and 5 bases from J, with 7 bases between. The CDR3 loop is CASSYSTGYGYTF. CDR3 DNA: TGTGCCAGCAGTTACTCGACGGGTTATGGCTACACCTTC.

The chain links TRBV6-6 to TRBJ1-2; TRBD1 agrees at 9 bases. The CDR3 length is 14 residues. V shed 5 bases and J 6 bases; nucleotides not matched to a gene: 7. Per the germline V gene, CDR1 is MNHNY and CDR2 is SVGAGI (reference sequence). The CDR3, as DNA: TGTGCCAGCAGTGACCGACAGGGGGAGGATGGCTACACCTTC. Residues: CASSDRQGEDGYTF.

The rearrangement joins TRBV11-2 to TRBJ2-7; no clear D. The CDR3 is made up of 14 amino acids. Germline values: CDR1 SGHAT, CDR2 FQNNGV. V was cut by 2 bases and J by 2 bases, with 10 bases left in between. The CDR3 region has the DNA TGTGCCAGCAGCTTAATAAAAAAGCCCTACGAGCAGTACTTC. This sequence encodes CASSLIKKPYEQYF. The variable domain in full, with the rest retrieved from reference TRBV11-2 and TRBJ2-7, is EAGVAQSPRYKIIEKRQSVAFWCNPISGHATLYWYQQILGQGPKLLIQFQNNGVVDDSQLPKDRFSAERLKGVDSTLKIQPAKLEDSAVYLCASSLIKKPYEQYFGPGTRLTVT.

The gene calls are TRBV28 and TRBJ1-4; 9 positions agree with TRBD1. Germline values: CDR1 MDHEN, CDR2 SYDVKM. The CDR3 contains 16 residues. V was clipped by 7 bases and J by 5 bases; unmatched bases: 11. CDR3 loop: CASNSPPGQGNEKLFF. The CDR3 DNA reads TGTGCCAGCAATTCCCCTCCGGGACAGGGAAATGAAAAACTGTTTTTT.

The chain links TRBV9 to TRBJ2-1; D gene ambiguous. V was clipped by 0 bases and J by 5 bases, with 6 bases between them. Germline CDR1 SGDLS, CDR2 YYNGEE. The CDR3 totals 13 residues. In DNA, the CDR3 is TGTGCCAGCAGCGTAGGGCTTCACAATGAGCAGTTCTTC. Amino acids: CASSVGLHNEQFF.

V and J are TRBV28 and TRBJ2-6, with no clear D. Germline CDR1 and CDR2: MDHEN and SYDVKM. The CDR3 runs 12 residues. The germline V and J ends were trimmed by 8 bases and 0 bases, with 2 bases remaining between them. The CDR3 here is CASYSGANVLTF. In DNA form, the CDR3 reads TGTGCCAGCTACTCTGGGGCCAACGTCCTGACTTTC.

This clone was found a few times. The rearrangement uses TRBV10-3 and TRBJ2-1; D not certain. V gave up 7 bases and J gave up 5 bases, with 15 bases separating them. Germline V gene data show CDR1 as ENHRY and CDR2 as SYGVKD. This CDR3 has 14 residues. CDR3 loop: CAIMATNQDNEQFF. The CDR3 coding sequence is TGTGCCATCATGGCTACGAATCAGGACAATGAGCAGTTCTTC.

This chain joins TRBV6-5 and TRBJ2-1; 15 bases map to TRBD2. Per germline, CDR1 MNHEY and CDR2 SVGAGI. V was clipped by 11 bases and J by 4 bases; unmatched bases: 3. This CDR3 has 14 residues. The CDR3 nucleotides read TGTGCCGTAGGGACTAGCGGGAGGTACAATGAGCAGTTCTTC. Translation gives CAVGTSGRYNEQFF.

J is TRBJ1-4 and V is TRBV6-5, with 7 bases fitting TRBD1. Germline values: CDR1 MNHEY, CDR2 SVGAGI. The CDR3 has 16 residues. J gave up 2 bases and V 2 bases, and 5 bases lay outside the gene matches. CDR3 bases: TGTGCCAGCAGTTACAGGGGGCTACCGACTAATGAAAAACTGTTTTTT. Residues: CASSYRGLPTNEKLFF.

The rearrangement uses TRBV5-4 and TRBJ1-2; weak D call: TRBD1 (6 bases). Deletions cut 5 bases from V and 1 base from J, with 12 bases between. The germline CDR1 and CDR2 sequences are SGHNT and YYREEE (reference sequence). This CDR3 contains 14 residues. The CDR3 region is CASRSTGFNYGYTF. The CDR3 nucleotides are TGTGCCAGCAGGTCAACAGGGTTTAACTATGGCTACACCTTC. Combining the CDR3 with reference TRBV5-4 and TRBJ1-2 gives the whole variable domain ETGVTQSPTHLIKTRGQQVTLRCSSQSGHNTVSWYQQALGQGPQFIFQYYREEENGRGNFPPRFSGLQFPNYSSELNVNALELDDSALYLCASRSTGFNYGYTFGSGTRLTVV.